A single sample is the source of the 17 T cell receptor beta chains below, sequenced in a study of human T cells and chemical hapten exposure listed by TCRdb under 2021. Libraries came from RACE. TCRdb records NextSeq 500 as the sequencer. TCRdb reran the public reads through fastp at Q25 and MiXCR, keeping productive beta chains. CDR3 protein sequences are deduplicated, and each keeps its most common genes and DNA. The sample table contains 240,000 or so distinct CDR3 sequences; only one count was recorded for roughly 8.9% of them. 2.3% of the sample is held by the ten biggest clonotypes. Sample time point, as interpreted from the label and publication: pre-sensitization, week 0. This specimen's treatment or condition label, per the study, means: therapeutic diphenylcyclopropenone sensitization with weekly scalp DPC. The source was whole blood, collected in connection with sensitization to the hapten diphenylcyclopropenone (DPC). The receptors shown here come from a woman aged 40-49 years with alopecia areata. Some clones in this sample may be carry-over from other donors' samples.

This clonotype turned up a few times. The chain combines TRBV12-3 or TRBV12-4 with TRBJ2-6; D call uncertain. The CDR3 runs to 16 residues. V lost 1 base to trimming and J lost 2 bases, with 9 bases between them. Here the CDR3 DNA reads TGTGCCAGCAGTTTAGTACGGGTCCCTGGGGCCAACGTCCTGACTTTC. This codes for CASSLVRVPGANVLTF.

This clonotype has just a few counts. J is TRBJ2-3 and V is TRBV2; no reliable D call. The germline V gene has CDR1 SNHLY and CDR2 FYNNEI. Trimming took 6 bases from V and 4 from J, leaving 11 bases between them. The CDR3 is made up of 13 amino acids. Written as DNA, the CDR3 is TGTGCCAGCAGCCTGCTAGGACCAGATACGCAGTATTTT. As protein: CASSLLGPDTQYF.

The table lists this clonotype with a few counts. The chain couples TRBV5-1 to TRBJ2-7, with 8 nucleotides matching TRBD1. Germline V gene sequence: CDR1 SGHRS, CDR2 YFSETQ. The ends lost 3 bases at V and 4 bases at J; junction bases unmatched: 9. The CDR3 length is 15 residues. The CDR3 spells CASSSGQGYQYEQYF. The DNA of the CDR3 is TGCGCCAGCAGCTCCGGACAGGGATATCAATACGAGCAGTACTTC.

In its sample, this clonotype was seen a few times. This chain joins TRBV9 and TRBJ2-3; D uncertain. Germline values: CDR1 SGDLS, CDR2 YYNGEE. With 2 bases removed from V and 2 bases from J, the gap between germline ends came to 9 bases. The CDR3 spans 14 residues. The CDR3 region is CASSVEHFTDTQYF. CDR3 coding DNA: TGTGCCAGCAGCGTGGAACACTTCACAGATACGCAGTATTTT.

V is TRBV6-5 and J is TRBJ1-4, with a possible D match to TRBD1 (6 bases). Germline CDR1 is MNHEY and CDR2 is SVGAGI. The CDR3 consists of 14 residues. The V and J ends lost 10 bases and 8 bases respectively, with 20 bases between them. CDR3 bases: TGTGCCACCGCGTCGGCCCAGGGGAGAGAAAAACTGTTTTTT. Its translation is CATASAQGREKLFF.

In this sample, this clonotype turned up many times. V and J are TRBV4-1 and TRBJ2-3; D is unresolved. The CDR3 covers 15 residues. Germline CDR1 and CDR2: MGHRA and YSYEKL. Trimming cost V 4 bases and J 7 bases, with 18 bases left between them. The CDR3 is CASSRSALDFNTQYF. As DNA, the CDR3 is TGCGCCAGCAGCCGGAGTGCTTTAGATTTTAATACGCAGTATTTT.

This sequence joins TRBV6-6 and TRBJ2-7; tentatively, D is TRBD1 (6 bases). The CDR3 totals 17 residues. CDR1 is MNHNY and CDR2 is SVGAGI in the germline V gene (reference sequence). Deletions cut 0 bases from V and 2 bases from J, with 17 bases between. CDR3 coding DNA: TGTGCCAGCAGTTACTCGGTACTGGAACAGGGTGCCTACGAGCAGTACTTC. Protein: CASSYSVLEQGAYEQYF.

This clonotype was observed a handful of times. The V and J genes are TRBV27 and TRBJ1-1, with unresolved D. Trimming cost V 0 bases and J 1 base, with 6 bases left between them. This CDR3 region has 14 residues. The germline V gene encodes CDR1 MNHEY and CDR2 SMNVEV (reference sequence). DNA of the CDR3: TGTGCCAGCAGTTTATCGTTAGGGAACACTGAAGCTTTCTTT. Its translation: CASSLSLGNTEAFF.

This clonotype was seen repeatedly, ten times or more. It is unclear where the CDR3 begins or ends on the DNA, so no DNA is shown, and the CDR3 is as TCRdb lists it. V and J are TRBV21-1 and TRBJ2-5; TRBD1 is the table's D call, not checked against the DNA. TRBV21-1 is a listed pseudogene. The CDR3 extends over 16 residues, inclusive of both ends. CDR3 in amino acids: CASSKVGTGIPGTQYF.

In this sample, this clonotype turned up a few times. CDR3 sequence (DNA): TGCGCCAGCAGCTCCCCTAGCGGTCAATTAGAGACCCAGTACTTC. It yields the protein CASSSPSGQLETQYF. The chain is built from TRBV5-1 and TRBJ2-5, with 7 bases fitting TRBD2. Germline values: CDR1 SGHRS, CDR2 YFSETQ. The CDR3 is 15 residues long. The trim removed 3 bases at V and 4 bases at J, leaving 9 bases unmatched. The complete variable domain, with remaining parts taken from reference TRBV5-1 and TRBJ2-5, reads KAGVTQTPRYLIKTRGQQVTLSCSPISGHRSVSWYQQTPGQGLQFLFEYFSETQRNKGNFPGRFSGRQFSNSRSEMNVSTLELGDSALYLCASSSPSGQLETQYFGPGTRLLVL.

This clonotype was observed a few times. At one end the junction does not follow the germline gene, possibly because of a read error. CDR3 in DNA: TGTGCTAGCAGCAAGGGACAGGGGCCCGTGGATACGCAGTATTTT. Amino acids: CASSKGQGPVDTQYF. The chain links TRBV7-7 to TRBJ2-3, with 10 positions matching TRBD1. Germline V gene sequence: CDR1 SSHAT, CDR2 FNYEAQ (reference sequence). The CDR3 spans 15 residues.

In its sample, this clonotype was seen a few times. The V and J genes are TRBV6-5 and TRBJ2-7; D perhaps matches TRBD1 (7 bases). Germline CDR1 MNHEY, CDR2 SVGAGI. V was cut by 5 bases and J by 7 bases, with 21 bases left in between. This CDR3 is built from 15 residues. The CDR3 here is CASSRLTGRRREQYF. For the CDR3, the DNA is TGTGCCAGCAGTCGCTTGACAGGGAGGCGGCGGGAGCAGTACTTC.

This clonotype was counted between two and nine times. The V gene is TRBV27, the J gene TRBJ1-5; weak D call: TRBD1 (6 bases). CDR3 length: 16 amino acids. Germline loops: CDR1 MNHEY, CDR2 SMNVEV (reference sequence). V was shortened by 4 bases and J by 0 bases, with 13 bases between the two germline ends. CDR3 residues: CASSWSGTRSNQPQHF. CDR3 nucleotide sequence: TGTGCCAGCAGTTGGTCCGGGACACGTAGCAATCAGCCCCAGCATTTT.

The V gene is TRBV28, the J gene TRBJ2-2; D perhaps matches TRBD1 (5 bases). CDR3 length: 14 residues. Germline V gene data show CDR1 as MDHEN and CDR2 as SYDVKM. The V gene lost 5 bases and the J gene lost 4 bases, with 11 bases spanning the gap. The DNA for the CDR3 is TGTGCCAGCAGTCCCCCCGACAGCACCGGGGAGCTGTTTTTT. Protein: CASSPPDSTGELFF. Supplemented by reference TRBV28 and TRBJ2-2, the full variable domain reads DVKVTQSSRYLVKRTGEKVFLECVQDMDHENMFWYRQDPGLGLRLIYFSYDVKMKEKGDIPEGYSVSREKKERFSLILESASTNQTSMYLCASSPPDSTGELFFGEGSRLTVL.

This clonotype was detected only once. A much larger clone sits a single nucleotide away, making a read error possible. The rearrangement links TRBV7-9 to TRBJ2-5; 7 bases match TRBD2. This CDR3 has 13 amino acids. Trimming took 2 bases from V and 3 from J; bases not matched to a gene: 0. Germline-derived CDR1 and CDR2 are SEHNR and FQNEAQ (reference sequence). The CDR3: CASSLLAEETQYF. The CDR3, as DNA: TGTGCCAGCAGCTTACTAGCGGAAGAGACCCAGTACTTC. Combining the CDR3 with reference TRBV7-9 and TRBJ2-5 gives the whole variable domain DTGVSQNPRHKITKRGQNVTFRCDPISEHNRLYWYRQTLGQGPEFLTYFQNEAQLEKSRLLSDRFSAERPKGSFSTLEIQRTEQGDSAMYLCASSLLAEETQYFGPGTRLLVL.

This clonotype was seen a few times. This chain uses TRBV29-1 with TRBJ2-3, with 8 bases lining up with TRBD2. This CDR3 has 15 residues. V shed 6 bases, J shed 0 bases, and the junction held 8 bases outside the gene matches. Germline V CDR1 and CDR2: SQVTM, ANQGSEA. Here the CDR3 DNA reads TGCAGCGTCCCCTTCGCTAGCGGGAGCACAGATACGCAGTATTTT. Amino acids: CSVPFASGSTDTQYF.

This sequence joins TRBV5-5 and TRBJ2-7, with TRBD1 matching over 9 bases. CDR1 and CDR2 (germline): SGHKS, YYEKEE (reference sequence). The CDR3 is made up of 16 amino acids. Trimming cost V 0 bases and J 2 bases; bases outside gene matches: 6. The CDR3 sequence is CASSLAAGTGTYEQYF. In DNA, the CDR3 is TGTGCCAGCAGCTTGGCCGCTGGGACAGGGACCTACGAGCAGTACTTC.